This T cell receptor beta chain was sequenced during a study of CD8+ T cells in alopecia areata. Study information: Patients received oral tofacitinib, 5 to 10 mg twice daily, for moderate-to-severe alopecia areata.

Extraction and reverse transcription of RNA yielded cDNA as the sequencing template. Method: immunoSEQ multiplex PCR; TCRdb's copy keeps in-frame clones and lacks some. The data contain about 97,000 clones, 41% of them singletons. Germline V gene sequence: CDR1 KGHSH, CDR2 LQKENI. The CDR3 totals 12 residues. The junction had 2 bases not matched to a gene; V was cut back by 5 bases and J by 5 bases. Study-wide points: Although TCR sharing was seen in mice, sharing across patients was less clear, possibly for HLA-related reasons. Lesional scalp exceeded normal scalp in clonality, especially in alopecia totalis/universalis.

As to this clone: Its antigen is unknown.

Sequencing used CD4+ T cells sorted from blood. V and J are TRBV18 and TRBJ1-1, with 7 bases fitting TRBD1. This clonotype originated in a human donor with alopecia areata. The DNA of the CDR3 is TGTGCCAGCTCAATGACAGGGACTGAAGCTTTCTTT. It yields the protein CASSMTGTEAFF.